The rows below give T cell receptor beta chains drawn from one sample of a study of T cells in Graves' hyperthyroidism and ophthalmopathy. From the multiplex PCR reads, TCRdb called clonotypes with MiXCR, one entry per CDR3 protein. The table shows more than 500,000 distinct CDR3 sequences, with around 46% occurring only once. Sequenced material: peripheral blood or thyroid tissue (not recorded which). The receptor set was obtained from an adult woman with Graves' disease, either hyperthyroidism or ophthalmopathy (not recorded which). Both conserved end residues are part of each CDR3. A D gene is named only where the DNA matches it firmly. Part of the rows lack a size; the others show once, few, many or a class for expanded clones.

j_call d_call v_call clone_size cdr3_aa cdr3_nt
TRBJ2-7 TRBD1 TRBV20-1 many CSAPTGVTYEQYF TGCAGTGCCCCGACAGGGGTCACCTACGAGCAGTACTTC
TRBJ2-7 - TRBV20-1 many CSASGQAPYEQYF -
TRBJ1-4 - TRBV30 few CAWKSRAREKLFF TGTGCCTGGAAATCCAGGGCTCGGGAAAAACTGTTTTTT
TRBJ1-4 TRBD1 TRBV19 many CASQPTQGQDEKLFF TGTGCCAGTCAGCCAACACAGGGGCAGGATGAAAAACTGTTTTTT
TRBJ2-5 TRBD1 TRBV15 - CATSRWGQGTETQYF TGTGCCACCAGCAGATGGGGACAGGGGACCGAGACCCAGTACTTC
TRBJ2-5 TRBD1 TRBV24-1 once CATRGGRGQRETQYF TGTGCCACCCGGGGTGGCAGGGGGCAGAGGGAGACCCAGTACTTC
TRBJ1-3 TRBD1 TRBV7-9 - CASSQGTGAGNTIYF TGCGCCAGCAGCCAAGGGACAGGGGCTGGAAACACCATATATTTT
TRBJ1-5 - TRBV9 - CASSFGWRTNQPQHF TGTGCCAGCAGTTTTGGCTGGCGCACAAATCAGCCCCAGCATTTT
TRBJ1-1 TRBD1 TRBV5-1 many CASSSPTGGTSGNTEAFF TGCGCCAGCAGCTCCCCTACAGGGGGCACCTCGGGGAACACTGAAGCTTTCTTT
TRBJ2-1 - TRBV2 - CASSEVADYNEQFF TGTGCCAGCAGTGAAGTGGCGGATTACAATGAGCAGTTCTTC
TRBJ1-2 TRBD1 TRBV19 many CASKAAGGSYGYTF TGTGCCAGTAAGGCAGCAGGGGGATCGTATGGCTACACCTTC
TRBJ2-2 - TRBV9 many CASSAASFTGELFF TGTGCCAGCAGCGCGGCTAGCTTCACCGGGGAGCTGTTTTTT
TRBJ2-5 - TRBV15 few CATSREVGSLGTQYF TGTGCCACCAGCAGAGAGGTCGGCTCCCTCGGGACCCAGTACTTC
TRBJ1-1 - TRBV7-2 many CASSLTSMNTEAFF TGTGCCAGCAGCTTGACAAGTATGAACACTGAAGCTTTCTTT
TRBJ2-7 - TRBV10-3 many CAVTGTMDYEQYF TGTGCCGTAACCGGGACAATGGACTACGAGCAGTACTTC
TRBJ2-3 TRBD2 TRBV11-2 - CASSPGLAVGTDTQYF TGTGCCAGCAGCCCTGGACTAGCGGTGGGCACAGATACGCAGTATTTT
TRBJ1-2 - TRBV7-6 - CASSTQGNGYTF TGTGCCAGCAGCACACAGGGAAATGGCTACACCTTC
TRBJ1-3 - TRBV20-1 - CSASSGRSGNTIYF TGCAGTGCTAGCTCGGGCCGGTCTGGAAACACCATATATTTT
TRBJ1-1 - TRBV7-2 - CASSIAGGWDSTEAFF TGTGCCAGCAGCATAGCGGGAGGCTGGGATTCAACTGAAGCTTTCTTT
TRBJ2-1 TRBD2 TRBV7-2 - CAAGTSGRFSPFF TGTGCCGCCGGGACTAGCGGGAGGTTTAGTCCGTTCTTC
TRBJ1-4 TRBD1 TRBV12-3/TRBV12-4 many CASSPPTGVGEKLFF TGTGCCAGCAGCCCCCCCACAGGGGTTGGTGAAAAACTGTTTTTT
TRBJ2-2 - TRBV5-1 - CASSGGRPTGELFF TGCGCCAGCAGCGGGGGACGGCCCACCGGGGAGCTGTTTTTT
TRBJ2-1 - TRBV5-1 - CASSLDGVNNEQFF TGCGCCAGCAGCTTGGACGGGGTTAACAATGAGCAGTTCTTC
TRBJ2-2 - TRBV5-1 - CASSLDRLNTGELFF TGCGCCAGCAGCTTGGACAGACTAAACACCGGGGAGCTGTTTTTT
TRBJ2-7 - TRBV20-1 - CSARDTEHLYEQYF TGCAGTGCTAGGGATACCGAACATCTCTACGAGCAGTACTTC
TRBJ1-2 - TRBV7-2 many CASSSPGGTYGYTF TGTGCCAGCAGCTCACCCGGTGGGACCTATGGCTACACCTTC
TRBJ2-7 - TRBV7-8 many CASSPRFHEQYF TGTGCCAGCAGCCCCCGTTTCCACGAGCAGTACTTC
TRBJ2-7 - TRBV7-9 - CASSPGTRTYEQYF TGTGCCAGCTCGCCCGGGACAAGGACCTACGAGCAGTACTTC
TRBJ1-2 - TRBV13 many CASSPDGSGYGYTF TGTGCCAGCAGCCCGGACGGCTCTGGCTATGGCTACACCTTC
TRBJ2-5 - TRBV7-1 - CASSSTGPGIQETQYF TGTGCCAGCAGCTCAACAGGGCCCGGAATCCAAGAGACCCAGTACTTC
TRBJ1-2 - TRBV11-2 many CASSLGGSGDYGYTF TGTGCCAGCAGCTTAGGAGGGAGCGGGGACTATGGCTACACCTTC
TRBJ2-7 - TRBV9 few CASSVEQYF TGTGCCAGCAGCGTAGAGCAGTACTTC
TRBJ2-7 TRBD2 TRBV10-3 - CAIRLSGAPYEQYF TGTGCCATCAGGCTAAGCGGGGCCCCCTACGAGCAGTACTTC
TRBJ2-5 TRBD2 TRBV2 many CASSEVAGGQETQYF TGTGCCAGCAGTGAGGTAGCGGGAGGACAAGAGACCCAGTACTTC
TRBJ1-2 - TRBV29-1 - CSVGRGEHGYTF TGCAGCGTCGGACGAGGGGAGCATGGCTACACCTTC
TRBJ2-5 TRBD2 TRBV10-3 - CAISEGLAPQETQYF TGTGCCATCAGTGAGGGACTAGCGCCACAAGAGACCCAGTACTTC
TRBJ1-1 - TRBV7-9 - CASSPPVGQNTEAFF TGTGCCAGCAGCCCCCCCGTGGGGCAGAACACTGAAGCTTTCTTT
TRBJ1-1 - TRBV2 many CASVGNTEAFF TGTGCCAGCGTTGGGAACACTGAAGCTTTCTTT
TRBJ1-4 - TRBV10-3 - CAISETATDEKLFF TGTGCCATCAGTGAGACAGCAACAGATGAAAAACTGTTTTTT
TRBJ2-3 TRBD2 TRBV6-1 - CASSDLAGGGDTQYF TGTGCCAGCAGTGATTTAGCGGGAGGCGGTGATACGCAGTATTTT
TRBJ1-3 - TRBV7-2 many CASSFELRASGNTIYF TGTGCCAGCAGCTTTGAGTTGAGAGCCTCTGGAAACACCATATATTTT
TRBJ1-2 - TRBV10-3 - CAIMGRTPVYGYTF TGTGCCATCATGGGCAGGACACCCGTCTATGGCTACACCTTC
TRBJ2-7 - TRBV20-1 many CSATIADSSYEQYF TGCAGTGCGACAATAGCGGATAGCTCCTACGAGCAGTACTTC
TRBJ2-5 - TRBV7-6 - CASSKAPYAGSQETQYF TGTGCCAGCAGCAAGGCTCCCTATGCAGGGAGCCAAGAGACCCAGTACTTC
TRBJ2-7 - TRBV10-3 - CAISGTDGPGELYF TGTGCCATCAGTGGGACTGATGGGCCCGGGGAGCTGTACTTC
TRBJ1-6 - TRBV10-3 many CAISGGGLGSPLHF TGTGCCATCAGTGGTGGGGGGCTAGGATCACCCCTCCACTTT
TRBJ1-2 - TRBV5-4 many CASSLDKNYGYTF TGTGCCAGCAGCTTGGACAAAAACTATGGCTACACCTTC
TRBJ2-7 - TRBV25-1 - CATSPRQLDYEQYF TGTGCCACCAGCCCCAGACAGCTCGACTACGAGCAGTACTTC
TRBJ1-3 - TRBV11-1 - CASSLWGLKDTIYF TGTGCCAGCAGCTTATGGGGGTTGAAGGACACCATATATTTT
TRBJ1-4 - TRBV10-2 - CASSESQGTNEKLFF TGCGCCAGCAGTGAGTCACAGGGCACTAATGAAAAACTGTTTTTT
TRBJ2-6 - TRBV7-9 - CASSFRRVAGANVLTF TGTGCCAGCAGCTTTCGCAGGGTTGCTGGGGCCAACGTCCTGACTTTC
TRBJ1-4 - TRBV20-1 - CSASPVDEKLFF TGCAGTGCTAGTCCGGTGGATGAAAAACTGTTTTTT
TRBJ1-3 - TRBV11-3 many CASSLPGAGNTIYF TGTGCCAGCAGCTTGCCGGGGGCTGGAAACACCATATATTTT
TRBJ2-5 - TRBV4-1 many CASSQDPGKGSETQYF TGCGCCAGCAGCCAAGACCCCGGGAAAGGATCTGAGACCCAGTACTTC
TRBJ2-7 - TRBV29-1 - CSVTWGALTYEQYF TGCAGCGTAACCTGGGGGGCACTCACCTACGAGCAGTACTTC
TRBJ1-5 - TRBV10-3 - CAISEGTGLDQPQHF TGTGCCATCAGCGAGGGTACAGGGTTGGATCAGCCCCAGCATTTT